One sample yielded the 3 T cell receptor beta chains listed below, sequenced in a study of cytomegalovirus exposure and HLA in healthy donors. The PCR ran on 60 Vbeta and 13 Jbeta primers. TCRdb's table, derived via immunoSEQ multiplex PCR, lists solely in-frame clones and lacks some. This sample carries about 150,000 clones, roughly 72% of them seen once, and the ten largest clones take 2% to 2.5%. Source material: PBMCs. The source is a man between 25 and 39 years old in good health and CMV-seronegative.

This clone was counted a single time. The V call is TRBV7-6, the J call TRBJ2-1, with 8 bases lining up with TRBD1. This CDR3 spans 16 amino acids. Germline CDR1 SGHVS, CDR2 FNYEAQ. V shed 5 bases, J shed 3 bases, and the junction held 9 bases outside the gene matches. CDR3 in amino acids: CASSPSGQGFYNEQFF. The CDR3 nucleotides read TGTGCCAGCAGCCCCTCTGGACAGGGCTTCTACAATGAGCAGTTCTTC.

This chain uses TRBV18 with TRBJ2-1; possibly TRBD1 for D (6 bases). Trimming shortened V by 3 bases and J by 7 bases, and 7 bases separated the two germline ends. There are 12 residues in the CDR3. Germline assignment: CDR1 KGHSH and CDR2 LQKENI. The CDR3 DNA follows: TGTGCCAGCTCACCTCAGGGGAATGAGCAGTTCTTC. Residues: CASSPQGNEQFF.

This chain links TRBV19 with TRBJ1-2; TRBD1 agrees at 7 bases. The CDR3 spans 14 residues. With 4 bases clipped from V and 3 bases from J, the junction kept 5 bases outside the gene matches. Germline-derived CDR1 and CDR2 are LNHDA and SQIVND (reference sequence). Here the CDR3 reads CASSTRDRDYGYTF. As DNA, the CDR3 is TGTGCCAGTAGTACTAGGGACAGAGACTATGGCTACACCTTC.